The 21 T cell receptor beta chains reported below all come from one sample, sequenced in a study of blood T cell repertoires in COVID-19. Here immunoSEQ multiplex PCR was the method, and the copy in TCRdb shows in-frame clones only, minus some. The data show about 79,000 clones, roughly 91% seen once. The material sequenced was peripheral blood. These TCRs come from a man between 65 and 79 years old with active or convalescent COVID-19.

This chain links TRBV15 with TRBJ2-1; 7 nucleotides match TRBD2. The CDR3 extends over 18 amino acids. Germline-derived CDR1 and CDR2 are LNHNV and YYDKDF (reference sequence). J lost 4 bases, V lost 0 bases, and 12 bases had no gene match. The CDR3 DNA is TGTGCCACCAGCAGAGATCGGGCTAGCGGACTAACGTACAATGAGCAGTTCTTC. Protein sequence: CATSRDRASGLTYNEQFF.

This clone came up a few times. The J gene is TRBJ1-1, the V gene TRBV19, with D possibly TRBD1 on 5 matching bases. The germline V and J ends were trimmed by 4 bases and 4 bases, with 7 bases remaining between them. The V gene's germline CDR1 is LNHDA and CDR2 SQIVND (reference sequence). The CDR3 is 12 residues long. In nucleotides, the CDR3 is TGTGCCAGTAGTAGGGGCCGCACTGAAGCTTTCTTT. Protein sequence: CASSRGRTEAFF.

This chain links TRBV6-1 with TRBJ1-1; D gene ambiguous. This CDR3 is 13 amino acids long. V was shortened by 3 bases and J by 4 bases, with 9 bases between the two germline ends. Germline values: CDR1 MNHNS, CDR2 SASEGT. The CDR3 bases are TGTGCCAGCAGTGAGTTGGGGAGCACTGAAGCTTTCTTT. Its translation: CASSELGSTEAFF.

The chain combines TRBV2 with TRBJ2-2, with TRBD2 as a possible D gene (6 bases). V was clipped by 7 bases and J by 1 base, with 7 bases between them. There are 13 residues in the CDR3. CDR1 is SNHLY and CDR2 is FYNNEI in the germline V gene. CDR3 region: CASTTRNTGELFF. The CDR3 coding sequence is TGTGCCAGCACGACTAGGAACACCGGGGAGCTGTTTTTT.

This rearrangement joins TRBV6-5 to TRBJ2-1, with a weak D call TRBD2 (6 bases). The CDR3 has 14 amino acids. Germline values: CDR1 MNHEY, CDR2 SVGAGI. V was pared by 0 bases and J by 7 bases, with 10 bases between. The CDR3 protein is CASSYSSTSNEQFF. DNA of the CDR3: TGTGCCAGCAGTTACTCCTCGACTAGTAATGAGCAGTTCTTC.

This clone appeared once. As DNA, the CDR3 is TGTGCCACCAGTGATGGGACAGGGTCTCCCACGGAGCAGTACTTC. Translating gives CATSDGTGSPTEQYF. The chain carries TRBV24-1 and TRBJ2-7; TRBD1 aligns across 9 bases. Per germline, CDR1 KGHDR and CDR2 SFDVKD. This CDR3 is built from 15 residues. Unmatched junction bases numbered 9, after V lost 3 bases and J lost 7 bases.

The genes are TRBV7-2 and TRBJ2-1; D is perhaps TRBD2 (6 bases). The CDR3 is 15 amino acids. Trimming removed 5 bases at V and 5 bases at J, with 16 bases between. Germline assignment: CDR1 SGHTA and CDR2 FQGNSA. The DNA for the CDR3 is TGTGCCAGCAGCCATCCACGGACTACTCACAATGAGCAGTTCTTC. This translates into CASSHPRTTHNEQFF.

The CDR3 loop is CASSLRQQGFVAEAFF. CDR3 bases: TGCGCCAGCAGCTTACGACAACAGGGGTTTGTAGCTGAAGCTTTCTTT. The genes are TRBV5-1 and TRBJ1-1, with 7 bases that match TRBD1. The germline V gene has CDR1 SGHRS and CDR2 YFSETQ. The CDR3 runs to 16 residues. Trimming at V came to 2 bases and at J to 6 bases, leaving 13 bases not matched to a gene.

The V gene is TRBV3-1 (or the pseudogene TRBV3-2), the J gene TRBJ2-1; D perhaps matches TRBD2 (5 bases). Germline loops: CDR1 LGHDT, CDR2 YNNKEL (reference sequence). CDR3 length equals 13 residues. Between the trimmed V and J ends, which lost 4 bases and 6 bases, there was a span of 10 bases. Written as DNA, the CDR3 is TGTGCCAGCAGCCTCACGAGCGGCAATGAGCAGTTCTTC. This codes for CASSLTSGNEQFF.

This chain links TRBV4-1 with TRBJ2-4, with 12 nucleotides matching TRBD2. The J segment lost 2 bases and the V segment lost 4 bases, leaving 6 bases of the junction unmatched. The CDR3 totals 17 residues. CDR1 is MGHRA, CDR2 YSYEKL, per germline. The CDR3 bases are TGCGCCAGCAGCCCCCTAGCGGGAGGGACGACCAAAAACATTCAGTACTTC. Encoded protein: CASSPLAGGTTKNIQYF.

The rearrangement links TRBV9 to TRBJ2-1, with D perhaps TRBD1 (6 bases). Deletions cut 0 bases from V and 10 bases from J, with 17 bases between. CDR3 length: 15 amino acids. The germline CDR1 and CDR2 sequences are SGDLS and YYNGEE. As DNA, the CDR3 is TGTGCCAGCAGCGTAGGGGGGCCAGGGATGGGAGAGCAGTTCTTC. Protein product: CASSVGGPGMGEQFF.

This chain links TRBV12-3 or TRBV12-4 with TRBJ1-1; D not certain. CDR3 length: 13 residues. Between the trimmed V and J ends, which lost 2 bases and 1 base, there was a span of 5 bases. This chain's CDR3 is CASSLTENTEAFF. CDR3 nucleotides: TGTGCCAGCAGTTTAACAGAGAACACTGAAGCTTTCTTT.

CDR3 nucleotides: TGTGCCACCGCTCAGGGGGCGCGAGCTAATGAAAAACTGTTTTTT. This sequence encodes CATAQGARANEKLFF. The V call is TRBV2, the J call TRBJ1-4, with 8 bases fitting TRBD1. This CDR3 region has 15 residues. The V gene end was trimmed by 10 bases and the J gene end by 3 bases; junction bases not matched to a gene: 10. Looked up from germline, CDR1 is SNHLY and CDR2 is FYNNEI. The whole variable domain, remainder taken from reference TRBV2 and TRBJ1-4, is EPEVTQTPSHQVTQMGQEVILRCVPISNHLYFYWYRQILGQKVEFLVSFYNNEISEKSEIFDDQFSVERPDGSNFTLKIRSTKLEDSAMYFCATAQGARANEKLFFGSGTQLSVL.

The V and J genes are TRBV3-1 (or the pseudogene TRBV3-2) and TRBJ2-1, with 14 nucleotides matching TRBD2. J was trimmed by 0 bases and V by 3 bases; bases with no gene match: 7. The CDR3 spans 19 residues. Germline CDR1 LGHDT, CDR2 YNNKEL (reference sequence). The DNA of the CDR3 is TGTGCCAGCAGCCAGGTTGGGACTAGCGGGAGAACCTCCTACAATGAGCAGTTCTTC. Protein product: CASSQVGTSGRTSYNEQFF.

This chain uses TRBV6-2 or TRBV6-3 with TRBJ2-5, with D possibly TRBD2 on 5 matching bases. This CDR3 comprises 15 residues. V was cut by 2 bases and J by 4 bases, with 14 bases left in between. The germline V gene encodes CDR1 MNHEY and CDR2 SVGEGT. Written as DNA, the CDR3 is TGTGCCAGCAGTTACGGTGGGAGTCGAGGAGAGACCCAGTACTTC. This codes for CASSYGGSRGETQYF.

The chain combines TRBV6-5 with TRBJ2-3, with TRBD2 matching 11 bases. Per the germline V gene, CDR1 is MNHEY and CDR2 is SVGAGI. This CDR3 comprises 12 residues. V was pared by 8 bases and J by 7 bases, with 2 bases of the junction left unmatched. This CDR3 is CASSTSGNTQYF. Written as DNA, the CDR3 is TGTGCCAGCTCGACTAGCGGGAATACGCAGTATTTT.

The chain uses TRBV6-6 and TRBJ1-2, with 10 bases lining up with TRBD1. The CDR3 spans 15 residues. V shed 0 bases, J shed 7 bases, and the junction held 5 bases outside the gene matches. The V gene's germline CDR1 is MNHNY and CDR2 SVGAGI (reference sequence). In nucleotides, the CDR3 is TGTGCCAGCAGTTACTCAAGGACAGGGGGTCTTGGCTACACCTTC. Translated, it gives CASSYSRTGGLGYTF.

CDR3 sequence: CASSLREWGRTEAFF. The CDR3 DNA reads as TGTGCCAGCAGTTTACGGGAATGGGGAAGGACTGAAGCTTTCTTT. The gene calls are TRBV28 and TRBJ1-1; D not resolved. This CDR3 is 15 amino acids long. Germline CDR1 and CDR2: MDHEN and SYDVKM. Trimming cost V 2 bases and J 5 bases, with 15 bases left between them.

The V and J genes are TRBV7-3 and TRBJ2-6, with a weak D call TRBD2 (7 bases). The CDR3 totals 18 residues. Germline-derived CDR1 and CDR2 are SGHTA and FQGTGA. Trimming left V 2 bases short and J 0 bases short, with 14 bases between. CDR3 sequence (DNA): TGTGCCAGCAGCTTATGGGAGGGACACTCCTCTGGGGCCAACGTCCTGACTTTC. It encodes CASSLWEGHSSGANVLTF.

The V call is TRBV13, the J call TRBJ2-1; TRBD2 might be the D (6 bases). V was pared by 1 base and J by 3 bases, with 13 bases between. The CDR3 is 16 amino acids. Germline-derived CDR1 and CDR2 are PRHDT and FYEKMQ (reference sequence). DNA of the CDR3: TGTGCCAGCAGCTTAGTATCCCTGGACTACTACAATGAGCAGTTCTTC. Encoded protein: CASSLVSLDYYNEQFF. The full variable domain, rest sourced from reference TRBV13 and TRBJ2-1, is AAGVIQSPRHLIKEKRETATLKCYPIPRHDTVYWYQQGPGQDPQFLISFYEKMQSDKGSIPDRFSAQQFSDYHSELNMSSLELGDSALYFCASSLVSLDYYNEQFFGPGTRLTVL.

V gene TRBV30 combines with J gene TRBJ2-3; 7 bases line up with TRBD1. From germline, CDR1 is GTSNPN and CDR2 SVGIG (reference sequence). This CDR3 is 15 amino acids long. V trimming: 8 bases; J trimming: 0 bases; junction bases outside the gene matches: 11. The CDR3 region has the DNA TGTGCCGCGACTCCGACAGGGATAAGCACAGATACGCAGTATTTT. Translated: CAATPTGISTDTQYF.